The 18 T cell receptor beta chains listed next were all sequenced from one sample in a study of CD8 T cells in Susac syndrome. Reverse transcription used roughly 0.45 to 1 ug RNA and random hexamers. From the immunoSEQ multiplex PCR reads, TCRdb called clonotypes with MiXCR, one entry per CDR3 protein. Here the sample spans 200,000 to 250,000 distinct CDR3 sequences, approximately 90% being singletons. The specimen sequenced was CD8+ T cells from PBMCs. The receptors were gathered from a human donor with multiple sclerosis.

The chain couples TRBV6-5 to TRBJ1-2, with D possibly matching TRBD1 (5 bases). CDR1 and CDR2 (germline): MNHEY, SVGAGI. V lost 5 bases and J lost 1, with 14 bases in between. CDR3 size: 15 residues. CDR3 in amino acids: CASSQLQGFNYGYTF. CDR3 bases: TGTGCCAGCAGTCAGCTCCAGGGTTTTAACTATGGCTACACCTTC.

The J gene is TRBJ2-3, the V gene TRBV7-9; the match to TRBD2 covers 11 bases. Germline trimming cut 5 bases from V and 3 bases from J; bases unmatched to any gene: 7. The germline CDR1 and CDR2 sequences are SEHNR and FQNEAQ (reference sequence). This CDR3 contains 16 residues. The CDR3 nucleotides read TGTGCCAGCAGCCAGCAGACTAGCGGGAAAACAGATACGCAGTATTTT. As protein: CASSQQTSGKTDTQYF.

V is TRBV20-1 and J is TRBJ2-1; TRBD2 agrees at 11 bases. Germline values: CDR1 DFQATT, CDR2 SNEGSKA (reference sequence). The CDR3 runs to 14 residues. With V trimmed by 5 bases and J by 7 bases, 7 bases remained unmatched. The CDR3 loop reads CSAGTSGSWNEQFF. In DNA, the CDR3 is TGCAGTGCTGGAACTAGCGGGAGTTGGAATGAGCAGTTCTTC.

J is TRBJ2-7 and V is TRBV12-3 or TRBV12-4, with D hard to call. With 6 bases removed from V and 4 bases from J, the gap between germline ends came to 10 bases. The CDR3 has 12 residues. The CDR3 region has the DNA TGTGCCAGCAGCTCTCCCCCGTACGAGCAGTACTTC. Its protein is CASSSPPYEQYF.

V gene TRBV19 combines with J gene TRBJ1-5; D ambiguous. Per the germline V gene, CDR1 is LNHDA and CDR2 is SQIVND (reference sequence). Trimming stripped 3 bases from V and 5 bases from J, with 20 bases between. CDR3 length: 17 amino acids. The CDR3 bases are TGTGCCAGTAGTATGTGGAAAGAGGGTTCTAGGCATCAGCCCCAGCATTTT. Protein product: CASSMWKEGSRHQPQHF.

This clonotype was found once. The V gene is TRBV29-1, the J gene TRBJ1-2; D remains ambiguous. The CDR3 runs to 12 residues. Trimming pared 7 bases from V and 6 bases from J, leaving 15 bases between. Germline loops: CDR1 SQVTM, CDR2 ANQGSEA. This chain's CDR3 is CSAPQEKDGYTF. CDR3 in DNA: TGCAGCGCCCCCCAGGAGAAGGATGGCTACACCTTC.

This clonotype was detected only once. This chain joins TRBV4-1 and TRBJ2-7, with D hard to call. Germline V gives CDR1 MGHRA, CDR2 YSYEKL. This CDR3 has 15 amino acids. Trimming left V 0 bases short and J 5 bases short, with 14 bases between. CDR3 bases: TGCGCCAGCAGCCAAGAAAGCACGCCAGGCAACGAGCAGTACTTC. Translation: CASSQESTPGNEQYF.

The table lists this clonotype with a count of one. The V call is TRBV14, the J call TRBJ1-1; D is unclear. The germline V gene encodes CDR1 SGHDN and CDR2 FVKESK. This CDR3 region has 14 residues. The V and J ends lost 4 bases and 1 base respectively, with 10 bases between them. CDR3 nucleotides: TGTGCCAGCAGCCTCCTCCCGCCGAACACTGAAGCTTTCTTT. It translates to CASSLLPPNTEAFF.

V usage is TRBV6-5 and J usage is TRBJ2-2; TRBD2 aligns across 10 bases. With 5 bases clipped from V and 12 bases from J, the junction kept 12 bases outside the gene matches. Germline loops: CDR1 MNHEY, CDR2 SVGAGI. The CDR3 is 15 residues long. This CDR3 is CASSSGRASFGKLFF. Here the CDR3 DNA reads TGTGCCAGCAGTAGCGGGAGGGCCTCGTTTGGGAAGCTGTTTTTT.

Remarks on this clonotype: The junction does not match germline at one end; this may be a read error. The rearrangement uses TRBV10-1 and TRBJ1-2; D not certain. This CDR3 is built from 13 residues. CDR1 is WNHNN, CDR2 SYGVQD, per germline (reference sequence). The DNA of the CDR3 is TGCGCCAGCAGTGAGTCGATGGGTTGGGAGCAAGCCTTC. Protein product: CASSESMGWEQAF.

The chain recombines TRBV24-1 with TRBJ2-3; D call uncertain. Trimming removed 3 bases from V and 7 bases from J, with 13 bases in between. CDR3 size: 14 residues. CDR1 and CDR2 from the germline V gene are KGHDR and SFDVKD. As DNA, the CDR3 is TGTGCCACCAGTGATCATAAGGACCGAAATACGCAGTATTTT. As protein: CATSDHKDRNTQYF.

The rearrangement uses TRBV29-1 and TRBJ1-1, with D perhaps matching TRBD1 (6 bases). Germline V gene lookup returns CDR1 SQVTM and CDR2 ANQGSEA. The CDR3 length is 15 residues. Trimming removed 4 bases at V and 3 bases at J, with 18 bases between. CDR3 bases: TGCAGCGTTGGGACTCACAGGGATGGGTACACTGAAGCTTTCTTT. It encodes CSVGTHRDGYTEAFF.

This clonotype has only a few counts. J is TRBJ2-7 and V is TRBV6-1, with D possibly TRBD1 on 5 matching bases. V shed 10 bases and J shed 5 bases, with 18 bases lying between them. This CDR3 has 13 amino acids. Germline CDR1 is MNHNS and CDR2 is SASEGT. The chain's CDR3 is CATRVRRINEQYF. CDR3 coding DNA: TGTGCCACCAGGGTCCGAAGGATAAACGAGCAGTACTTC.

V and J are TRBV9 and TRBJ2-7; the match to TRBD2 covers 7 bases. Germline V lookup: CDR1 SGDLS, CDR2 YYNGEE. The CDR3 loop spans 15 amino acids. The J segment lost 2 bases and the V segment lost 4 bases, leaving 9 bases of the junction unmatched. CDR3 DNA: TGTGCCAGCAGCAAAAGCGGGACCAATACCTACGAGCAGTACTTC. This translates into CASSKSGTNTYEQYF.

The rearrangement joins TRBV6-6 to TRBJ2-1; 10 bases agree with TRBD2. The CDR3 spans 16 residues. Germline CDR1 and CDR2: MNHNY and SVGAGI (reference sequence). V dropped 8 bases and J dropped 0; count of bases not matched to a gene: 7. The CDR3 DNA sequence: TGTGCCAGCCAGTCTAGCGGGGGCCTCTCCTACAATGAGCAGTTCTTC. Protein sequence: CASQSSGGLSYNEQFF.

The chain recombines TRBV4-3 with TRBJ2-1; 7 positions match TRBD1. J was trimmed by 5 bases and V by 0 bases; bases with no gene match: 7. The CDR3 totals 16 residues. Germline loops: CDR1 LGHNA, CDR2 YSLEER. Here the CDR3 DNA reads TGCGCCAGCAGCCAAGAACGAGGGGGCCCAAACAATGAGCAGTTCTTC. It codes for CASSQERGGPNNEQFF.

This clonotype was observed a handful of times. The rearrangement joins TRBV27 to TRBJ2-5; possibly TRBD1 for D (5 bases). The V end lost 5 bases, the J end lost 5 bases, and 9 bases lay between the germline ends. CDR1 and CDR2 (germline): MNHEY, SMNVEV (reference sequence). This CDR3 has 12 residues. The DNA of the CDR3 is TGTGCCAGCAGTCCCAAGGGGGAGACCCAGTACTTC. Protein: CASSPKGETQYF.

This clonotype appeared once. This chain links TRBV2 with TRBJ2-5, with TRBD1 matching over 8 bases. V lost 3 bases, J lost 8 bases, and 14 bases stayed unmatched. The CDR3 sequence is 16 residues long. Per germline, CDR1 SNHLY and CDR2 FYNNEI. CDR3: CASSDLQGTGGATQYF. As DNA, the CDR3 is TGTGCCAGCAGTGACCTACAAGGGACAGGCGGGGCTACCCAGTACTTC.